This T cell receptor (beta chain) stems from a study of blood T cells in healthy people across ages. Combining a sample-barcoded 5' primer with a J-beta primer mix, a second PCR ran for roughly 6 to 12 cycles. Each cDNA molecule was tagged by a template-switch adaptor that had 12 random nucleotides. All samples yielded 2.5 million or more CDR3-containing paired-end reads. TCRdb passed the 5' RACE reads through MiXCR, listing each CDR3 protein once. This table holds some 1.8 million distinct CDR3 sequences, about two fifths found once. With 0 bases clipped from V and 8 bases from J, the junction kept 11 bases outside the gene matches. Germline CDR1 DFQATT, CDR2 SNEGSKA (reference sequence). This CDR3 is built from 16 residues. Isolation per sample recovered at least 6 million PBMCs. Total RNA was isolated from each sample in quantities of at least 5 micrograms.

The clonotype was recovered from a human donor in good health. The chain combines TRBV20-1 with TRBJ2-1, with 9 bases matching TRBD2. The specimen sequenced was blood. Here the CDR3 reads CSARDSGSGAPYEQFF. Written as DNA, the CDR3 is TGCAGTGCTAGAGATAGCGGGAGCGGGGCGCCCTATGAGCAGTTCTTC.